This record concerns one T cell receptor beta chain sequence. Its antigen is unknown. This sample is drawn from a study of graft-versus-host responses after intestinal transplantation. Whole-study context: Each patient got anti-thymocyte globulin induction, then tacrolimus and steroids for around three years.

Germline V gene sequence: CDR1 MGHDK, CDR2 SYGVNS. The CDR3 has 13 amino acids. V lost 10 bases, J lost 7 bases, and 14 bases lay in between. Some clones are missing from TCRdb's copy, which holds only in-frame ones; the method was immunoSEQ multiplex PCR. The data show roughly 89,000 clones, roughly 91% seen once. This TCR was sampled from a human donor who received an intestinal transplant. The chain combines TRBV25-1 with TRBJ1-6; D unresolved. The input for sequencing was unstimulated CD4+ T cells sorted from spleen or lymph node cells, taken before intestinal transplant. CDR3 nucleotides: TGTGCCACCCAGCGGTTCCAGAATTCACCCCTCCACTTT. Its translation: CATQRFQNSPLHF.